This T cell receptor (beta chain) was found in a study of blood T cells in healthy people across ages. Alongside a J-beta primer mix, a sample-barcoded 5' primer served in a second PCR lasting roughly 6 to 11 cycles. From the 5' RACE reads, TCRdb called clonotypes with MiXCR, one entry per CDR3 protein. The data contain some 850,000 distinct CDR3 sequences, about 26% of them singletons. Germline V gives CDR1 SGHRS, CDR2 YFSETQ. The CDR3 spans 18 residues. The V end was cut by 2 bases, the J end by 4 bases, with 22 bases between. This sample also belongs to another study, concerning T cells of mothers and their children.

This sequence originates from a boy younger than 18 in good health. The sequencing sample was made of blood. The chain carries TRBV5-1 and TRBJ1-3; D is unresolved. CDR3 DNA: TGCGCCAGCAGCTTAGGACCTCAACGAGGATTAGGAGGAAACACCATATATTTT. Translated, it gives CASSLGPQRGLGGNTIYF.